This T cell receptor beta chain emerged from a study of cytomegalovirus exposure and HLA in healthy donors. Study background: Earlier results showed roughly 110 million unique TCR beta sequences derived from roughly 200 million T cells. Study-wide results and limits: Reported findings show TCR beta sequences accurately forecast HLA-A and HLA-B alleles in most subjects.

Comments on this clone: Its antigen is still unknown.

The study ran its PCR with 60 Vbeta and 13 Jbeta primers. Data came from immunoSEQ multiplex PCR; TCRdb stores just in-frame clones and leaves some out. The sample carries some 120,000 clones, 81% recorded once. The source of this sequence is a young woman in good health and CMV-seronegative. The sequencing sample was made of PBMCs.

The chain's CDR3 is CSARDRGKPAKNIQYF. The DNA of the CDR3 is TGCAGCGCCCGGGACAGGGGGAAACCAGCCAAAAACATTCAGTACTTC. The gene calls are TRBV29-1 and TRBJ2-4; 11 bases match TRBD1. The CDR3 is made up of 16 amino acids. J lost 0 bases, V lost 7 bases, and 8 bases had no gene match. Germline values: CDR1 SQVTM, CDR2 ANQGSEA.